These T cell receptor beta chains were read from a single sample in a study of T cells in localized non-small cell lung cancer. TCRdb's copy holds only in-frame clones and misses some; the assay was immunoSEQ multiplex PCR. The table includes under 9,000 clones, about 87% detected once. The source material was peripheral blood, sampled before any cancer treatment. The receptor set was obtained from a male donor older than 55 with stage III lung adenocarcinoma. The CDR3 runs from the conserved cysteine through the conserved F or W. Each record gives: clone size, D gene, J gene, V gene, CDR3 DNA, CDR3 protein. D genes are given only for firm matches. Clone size appears in some rows only: once, few, many, or a class for an expanded clone.

size: .
D: .
J: TRBJ2-2
V: TRBV27
DNA: TGTGCCAGCAGTTTTAACACCGGGGAGCTGTTTTTT
CDR3: CASSFNTGELFF

size: .
D: TRBD1
J: TRBJ2-4
V: TRBV23-1
DNA: TGCGCCAGCAGACCGGACAGGGTCAAAAACATTCAGTACTTC
CDR3: CASRPDRVKNIQYF

size: once
D: .
J: TRBJ2-1
V: TRBV11-2
DNA: TGTGCCAGCAGCTTAGGTCGGGGTTTGAGGAATGAGCAGTTCTTC
CDR3: CASSLGRGLRNEQFF

size: .
D: TRBD1
J: TRBJ2-7
V: TRBV30
DNA: TGTGCCTGGACCGGGGACAGGGGGCACTACGAGCAGTACTTC
CDR3: CAWTGDRGHYEQYF

size: .
D: TRBD1
J: TRBJ1-5
V: TRBV28
DNA: TGTGCCAGCAGTTTAAACAGGGGGGGCAATCAGCCCCAGCATTTT
CDR3: CASSLNRGGNQPQHF

size: .
D: .
J: TRBJ2-3
V: TRBV5-1
DNA: TGCGCCAGCAGCTTGTTTGGGTCCACAGATACGCAGTATTTT
CDR3: CASSLFGSTDTQYF

size: .
D: .
J: TRBJ1-6
V: TRBV4-1
DNA: TGCGCCAGCAAAGGCAGCCCAAGCTCCTATAATTCACCCCTCCACTTT
CDR3: CASKGSPSSYNSPLHF

size: .
D: .
J: TRBJ1-1
V: TRBV14
DNA: TGTGCCAGCAGCCCGTCCATGAACACTGAAGCTTTCTTT
CDR3: CASSPSMNTEAFF

size: .
D: .
J: TRBJ2-4
V: TRBV7-2
DNA: TGTGCCAGCAGCTTAGCCGGGCCCGGGATTCAGTACTTC
CDR3: CASSLAGPGIQYF

size: .
D: .
J: TRBJ1-2
V: TRBV5-1
DNA: TGCGCCAGCAGCGTGTCCGGGTCTAACTATGGCTACACCTTC
CDR3: CASSVSGSNYGYTF

size: .
D: .
J: TRBJ2-1
V: TRBV13
DNA: TGTGCCAGCAGCTTTTGGACAGCCGTTTACAATGAGCAGTTCTTC
CDR3: CASSFWTAVYNEQFF

size: once
D: TRBD1
J: TRBJ1-1
V: TRBV7-2
DNA: TGTGCCAGCAGCCTACAGGGGGCTCGGACTGAAGCTTTCTTT
CDR3: CASSLQGARTEAFF

size: .
D: TRBD2
J: TRBJ2-7
V: TRBV10-3
DNA: TGTGCCATCAGTGATAGCGGGGGCTTCTCCTACGAGCAGTACTTC
CDR3: CAISDSGGFSYEQYF

size: .
D: TRBD2
J: TRBJ2-7
V: TRBV6-6
DNA: TGTGCCAGCAGTTCCTCGAGCGGGGACCTCTACGAGCAGTACTTC
CDR3: CASSSSSGDLYEQYF

size: once
D: .
J: TRBJ2-7
V: TRBV7-2
DNA: TGTGCCAGCAGCCCAGTTCAGGCAGAAGAGCAGTACTTC
CDR3: CASSPVQAEEQYF

size: .
D: TRBD1
J: TRBJ2-5
V: TRBV10-2
DNA: TGCGCCAGCAGTGAGTCGCGGACAGGGTCATTTTCCGAGACCCAGTACTTC
CDR3: CASSESRTGSFSETQYF

size: .
D: .
J: TRBJ1-1
V: TRBV11-3
DNA: TGTGCCAGCAGCTTCGACAGAAACACTGAAGCTTTCTTT
CDR3: CASSFDRNTEAFF

size: .
D: .
J: TRBJ1-2
V: TRBV6-5
DNA: TGTGCCAGCAGGACTAACTATGGCTACACCTTC
CDR3: CASRTNYGYTF

size: .
D: .
J: TRBJ2-7
V: TRBV4-2
DNA: TGTGCCAGCAGCCAAGTCGGGAGCTCCTACGAGCAGTACTTC
CDR3: CASSQVGSSYEQYF

size: .
D: .
J: TRBJ2-1
V: TRBV18
DNA: TGTGCCAGCCAACCCAACGTACGGCAGGGTCGGAATGAGCAGTTCTTC
CDR3: CASQPNVRQGRNEQFF